The 28 T cell receptor beta chains below were found in one sample sequenced in a study of shared clonotypes between healthy human individuals. Terminally differentiated effector memory CD45RA+ cells were excluded from the naive CD8 cells, which were CD45RO-negative and positively selected for CCR7. Sequencing was performed with immunoSEQ multiplex PCR; in TCRdb, only in-frame clones are kept and a portion is missing. Found here are about 580,000 clones, roughly 98% of them singletons; the top ten hold 0.3%. The sample consisted of naive CD8+ T cells sorted from blood. The source is a young man in good health.

The chain joins TRBV6-5 to TRBJ1-1; 8 positions match TRBD1. With V trimmed by 5 bases and J by 4 bases, 6 bases remained unmatched. Germline CDR1 reads MNHEY; CDR2 reads SVGAGI. The CDR3 has 14 amino acids. The CDR3: CASSVLRGPTEAFF. The CDR3, as DNA: TGTGCCAGCAGTGTCCTCAGGGGGCCCACTGAAGCTTTCTTT.

This chain joins TRBV7-9 and TRBJ2-1; 8 bases map to TRBD2. The CDR3 totals 17 residues. Germline assignment: CDR1 SEHNR and CDR2 FQNEAQ (reference sequence). The V and J ends lost 4 bases and 2 bases, in that order; junction bases with no gene match: 10. Here the CDR3 reads CASSSGGGGATYNEQFF. For the CDR3, the DNA is TGTGCCAGCAGCTCCGGGGGGGGAGGAGCGACCTACAATGAGCAGTTCTTC.

The rearrangement links TRBV4-3 to TRBJ2-1, with 8 bases fitting TRBD2. The CDR3 length is 15 residues. Germline-derived CDR1 and CDR2 are LGHNA and YSLEER. Germline trimming cut 0 bases from V and 7 bases from J; bases unmatched to any gene: 5. CDR3 nucleotides: TGCGCCAGCAGCCAAGATGGTAGCGGGATGAATGAGCAGTTCTTC. Translated, it gives CASSQDGSGMNEQFF.

This clone is a singleton in its sample. The chain recombines TRBV9 with TRBJ2-4; perhaps TRBD1 as D (5 bases). Germline CDR1 and CDR2: SGDLS and YYNGEE. The CDR3 spans 14 residues. V dropped 0 bases and J dropped 9 bases, with 13 bases sitting between them. CDR3 nucleotide sequence: TGTGCCAGCAGCGTAGGTGGGGCGCCGGGCATTCAGTACTTC. Amino acids: CASSVGGAPGIQYF.

This chain links TRBV19 with TRBJ2-3, with TRBD2 identical over 8 bases. This CDR3 region has 15 residues. V was pared by 10 bases and J by 3 bases, with 12 bases of the junction left unmatched. Germline V gene data show CDR1 as LNHDA and CDR2 as SQIVND (reference sequence). The CDR3 region has the DNA TGTGCCACCTCATACGGGGGGGGGTCAACAGATACGCAGTATTTT. This gives the protein CATSYGGGSTDTQYF. The variable domain in full, completed from reference TRBV19 and TRBJ2-3, reads DGGITQSPKYLFRKEGQNVTLSCEQNLNHDAMYWYRQDPGQGLRLIYYSQIVNDFQKGDIAEGYSVSREKKESFPLTVTSAQKNPTAFYLCATSYGGGSTDTQYFGPGTRLTVL.

CDR3 amino acids: CASSLPPALGTDTQYF. The CDR3 bases are TGTGCCAGCAGTTTACCCCCCGCACTGGGCACAGATACGCAGTATTTT. The rearrangement uses TRBV27 and TRBJ2-3; D uncertain. With 2 bases removed from V and 1 base from J, the gap between germline ends came to 13 bases. The CDR3 covers 16 residues. Looked up from germline, CDR1 is MNHEY and CDR2 is SMNVEV (reference sequence).

The rearrangement links TRBV27 to TRBJ2-1, with 7 positions matching TRBD1. This CDR3 comprises 15 residues. CDR1 and CDR2 (germline): MNHEY, SMNVEV (reference sequence). Losses at the gene ends were 8 bases for V and 4 bases for J; bases not matched to a gene: 11. Written as DNA, the CDR3 is TGTGCCAGCGGGTCCACGGGACAGCTATACAATGAGCAGTTCTTC. It specifies CASGSTGQLYNEQFF.

This clone appeared once. The V call is TRBV28, the J call TRBJ2-1; D not resolved. V was shortened by 4 bases and J by 0 bases, with 16 bases between the two germline ends. There are 17 residues in the CDR3. Germline CDR1 reads MDHEN; CDR2 reads SYDVKM. The CDR3 protein is CASSYNPTASSYNEQFF. CDR3 coding DNA: TGTGCCAGCAGTTACAACCCGACCGCGAGCTCCTACAATGAGCAGTTCTTC.

The CDR3 nucleotides are TGTGCCAGCAGCTTAGGCAGCGGGAGGGTCGGGGAGCTGTTTTTT. Translation: CASSLGSGRVGELFF. This chain joins TRBV5-6 and TRBJ2-2; 10 nucleotides line up with TRBD2. The V segment lost 2 bases and the J segment 7 bases; nucleotides outside the gene matches: 5. The CDR3 spans 15 residues. Germline V CDR1 and CDR2: SGHDT, YYEEEE. Full variable domain (remainder filled in from reference TRBV5-6 and TRBJ2-2): DAGVTQSPTHLIKTRGQQVTLRCSPKSGHDTVSWYQQALGQGPQFIFQYYEEEERQRGNFPDRFSGHQFPNYSSELNVNALLLGDSALYLCASSLGSGRVGELFFGEGSRLTVL.

For the CDR3, the DNA is TGCGCCAGCAGCTTGGTTCCGGGAACGCTCGAGCAGTACTTC. This codes for CASSLVPGTLEQYF. The chain employs TRBV5-1 and TRBJ2-7, with a weak D call TRBD2 (5 bases). Germline values: CDR1 SGHRS, CDR2 YFSETQ. V dropped 0 bases and J dropped 6 bases, with 13 bases sitting between them. The CDR3 is 14 residues long.

J is TRBJ1-2 and V is TRBV5-5, with D possibly matching TRBD1 (5 bases). The V gene lost 0 bases and the J gene lost 4 bases, with 16 bases spanning the gap. Germline V lookup: CDR1 SGHKS, CDR2 YYEKEE (reference sequence). This CDR3 has 16 amino acids. The CDR3 DNA is TGTGCCAGCAGCTTGGTGTTTGCTGGTGGGGGCTATGGCTACACCTTC. Its protein is CASSLVFAGGGYGYTF.

This chain uses TRBV5-1 with TRBJ1-1, with 8 bases fitting TRBD1. CDR1 is SGHRS, CDR2 YFSETQ, per germline. The CDR3 covers 16 residues. With 0 bases clipped from V and 3 bases from J, the junction kept 7 bases outside the gene matches. The CDR3 reads CASSLVATGGYTEAFF. The CDR3, as DNA: TGCGCCAGCAGCTTGGTTGCTACAGGGGGGTACACTGAAGCTTTCTTT.

This chain joins TRBV7-9 and TRBJ2-1; D possibly corresponds to TRBD2 (6 bases). Germline V lookup: CDR1 SEHNR, CDR2 FQNEAQ (reference sequence). Trimming left V 3 bases short and J 8 bases short, with 20 bases between. This CDR3 comprises 16 residues. CDR3 in DNA: TGTGCCAGCAGCTTCCCGCTTCGGGAGTCCAACGATGAGCAGTTCTTC. This sequence encodes CASSFPLRESNDEQFF.

This chain uses TRBV5-1 with TRBJ2-7; 7 bases align to TRBD1. Germline-derived CDR1 and CDR2 are SGHRS and YFSETQ. Unmatched junction bases numbered 6, after V lost 1 base and J lost 5 bases. The CDR3 has 14 residues. Here the CDR3 reads CASSLTGEEDEQYF. As DNA, the CDR3 is TGCGCCAGCAGCTTGACAGGGGAAGAAGACGAGCAGTACTTC. Variable domain in full (rest from reference TRBV5-1 and TRBJ2-7): KAGVTQTPRYLIKTRGQQVTLSCSPISGHRSVSWYQQTPGQGLQFLFEYFSETQRNKGNFPGRFSGRQFSNSRSEMNVSTLELGDSALYLCASSLTGEEDEQYFGPGTRLTVT.

The chain is built from TRBV28 and TRBJ2-7, with 12 nucleotides matching TRBD1. V gave up 4 bases and J gave up 7 bases; unmatched junction bases: 5. The CDR3 runs to 14 residues. In germline, CDR1 is MDHEN, CDR2 SYDVKM. The CDR3 here is CASSSGQGAGEQYF. Here the CDR3 DNA reads TGTGCCAGCAGTTCGGGACAGGGGGCGGGTGAGCAGTACTTC.

The chain joins TRBV9 to TRBJ2-3; D is perhaps TRBD1 or TRBD2 (6 bases each). Trimming cost V 0 bases and J 4 bases, with 9 bases left between them. The V gene's germline CDR1 is SGDLS and CDR2 YYNGEE. The CDR3 is made up of 14 amino acids. CDR3 region: CASSVGGGPDTQYF. For the CDR3, the DNA is TGTGCCAGCAGCGTAGGTGGGGGGCCAGATACGCAGTATTTT.

The chain is built from TRBV19 and TRBJ2-1; perhaps TRBD1 as D (5 bases). Germline V lookup: CDR1 LNHDA, CDR2 SQIVND (reference sequence). With 1 base removed from V and 3 bases from J, the gap between germline ends came to 10 bases. The CDR3 spans 15 residues. The DNA of the CDR3 is TGTGCCAGTAGTATAGTAGGGGCCTACTACAATGAGCAGTTCTTC. This encodes CASSIVGAYYNEQFF.

The chain combines TRBV11-2 with TRBJ2-1; possibly TRBD1 or TRBD2 for D (5 bases each). Germline V gene data show CDR1 as SGHAT and CDR2 as FQNNGV. CDR3 length: 15 amino acids. The ends were cut back, 5 bases at V and 4 bases at J, with 15 bases in the middle. The CDR3 region has the DNA TGTGCCAGCAGCAACCGGGACCTGGGGTACAATGAGCAGTTCTTC. It codes for CASSNRDLGYNEQFF.

Written as DNA, the CDR3 is TGTGCCAGCAGCGAGGGCGACTTCGCACCCTTCTACGAGCAGTACTTC. As protein: CASSEGDFAPFYEQYF. The chain joins TRBV9 to TRBJ2-7; no clear D gene. V was pared by 3 bases and J by 3 bases, with 19 bases between. This CDR3 contains 16 residues. From germline, CDR1 is SGDLS and CDR2 YYNGEE.

This chain connects TRBV13 to TRBJ2-7; 14 nucleotides agree with TRBD2. With 5 bases clipped from V and 7 bases from J, the junction kept 4 bases outside the gene matches. This CDR3 contains 14 residues. Germline V lookup: CDR1 PRHDT, CDR2 FYEKMQ (reference sequence). The CDR3 region is CASSPGTSGREQYF. CDR3 sequence (DNA): TGTGCCAGCAGCCCGGGGACTAGCGGGAGAGAGCAGTACTTC. The full variable domain, rest sourced from reference TRBV13 and TRBJ2-7, is AAGVIQSPRHLIKEKRETATLKCYPIPRHDTVYWYQQGPGQDPQFLISFYEKMQSDKGSIPDRFSAQQFSDYHSELNMSSLELGDSALYFCASSPGTSGREQYFGPGTRLTVT.

DNA of the CDR3: TGTGCCAGTAGCCTTTCAGGGGAGACTGAAGCTTTCTTT. Translating gives CASSLSGETEAFF. This chain uses TRBV19 with TRBJ1-1; a possible D gene is TRBD1 (6 bases). Trimming left V 6 bases short and J 5 bases short, with 13 bases between. This CDR3 has 13 amino acids. CDR1 and CDR2 (germline): LNHDA, SQIVND (reference sequence). The variable domain in full, completed from reference TRBV19 and TRBJ1-1, reads DGGITQSPKYLFRKEGQNVTLSCEQNLNHDAMYWYRQDPGQGLRLIYYSQIVNDFQKGDIAEGYSVSREKKESFPLTVTSAQKNPTAFYLCASSLSGETEAFFGQGTRLTVV.

The J gene is TRBJ2-1, the V gene TRBV29-1, with 9 bases aligning to TRBD2. The CDR3 is 15 residues long. Looked up from germline, CDR1 is SQVTM and CDR2 is ANQGSEA. V was clipped by 7 bases and J by 2 bases; unmatched bases: 9. The CDR3 is CSALPASGTYNEQFF. The CDR3 bases are TGCAGCGCCCTCCCGGCTAGCGGGACCTACAATGAGCAGTTCTTC.

The V call is TRBV10-3, the J call TRBJ2-3; TRBD2 aligns across 10 bases. This CDR3 comprises 16 residues. After removal of 2 bases from V and 4 bases from J, the junction contained 6 bases not matched to a gene. Germline-derived CDR1 and CDR2 are ENHRY and SYGVKD. CDR3 sequence: CAISEGAGGPSDTQYF. The DNA of the CDR3 is TGTGCCATCAGTGAGGGAGCGGGAGGGCCGTCAGATACGCAGTATTTT.

The chain links TRBV7-9 to TRBJ1-4; TRBD1 is a possible D gene (5 bases). Trimming removed 6 bases at V and 5 bases at J, with 10 bases between. Germline-derived CDR1 and CDR2 are SEHNR and FQNEAQ (reference sequence). The CDR3 covers 13 residues. The DNA of the CDR3 is TGTGCCAGCAGGGGACTACAGAATGAAAAACTGTTTTTT. Translating gives CASRGLQNEKLFF. The complete variable domain, with remaining parts taken from reference TRBV7-9 and TRBJ1-4, reads DTGVSQNPRHKITKRGQNVTFRCDPISEHNRLYWYRQTLGQGPEFLTYFQNEAQLEKSRLLSDRFSAERPKGSFSTLEIQRTEQGDSAMYLCASRGLQNEKLFFGSGTQLSVL.

CDR3 in DNA: TGTGCCAGCAGCTTAGTTCCGGGAGGACACACCGGGGAGCTGTTTTTT. Translated: CASSLVPGGHTGELFF. This chain uses TRBV7-2 with TRBJ2-2; 7 bases match TRBD2. Trimming took 1 base from V and 3 from J; bases not matched to a gene: 5. The V gene's germline CDR1 is SGHTA and CDR2 FQGNSA. There are 16 residues in the CDR3.

The chain employs TRBV27 and TRBJ2-5; D possibly corresponds to TRBD2 (5 bases). Looked up from germline, CDR1 is MNHEY and CDR2 is SMNVEV (reference sequence). The CDR3 length is 14 residues. V shed 2 bases and J shed 5 bases, with 12 bases lying between them. CDR3 sequence reads: CASSLGLAVETQYF. The CDR3 nucleotides are TGTGCCAGCAGTTTAGGGCTAGCCGTCGAGACCCAGTACTTC.

The V call is TRBV7-9, the J call TRBJ1-2; no reliable D call. The CDR3 is 13 amino acids. V was cut by 4 bases and J by 2 bases, with 8 bases left in between. Germline V lookup: CDR1 SEHNR, CDR2 FQNEAQ (reference sequence). The CDR3 sequence is CASSSLDNYGYTF. CDR3 nucleotides: TGTGCCAGCAGCTCACTCGACAACTATGGCTACACCTTC.

This sequence joins TRBV29-1 and TRBJ2-1; 9 bases line up with TRBD2. Losses at the gene ends were 5 bases for V and 8 bases for J; bases not matched to a gene: 13. The germline gives CDR1 SQVTM, CDR2 ANQGSEA. The CDR3 has 15 amino acids. CDR3 sequence reads: CSVITTSGRSDEQFF. DNA of the CDR3: TGCAGCGTTATTACGACTAGCGGACGATCCGATGAGCAGTTCTTC.